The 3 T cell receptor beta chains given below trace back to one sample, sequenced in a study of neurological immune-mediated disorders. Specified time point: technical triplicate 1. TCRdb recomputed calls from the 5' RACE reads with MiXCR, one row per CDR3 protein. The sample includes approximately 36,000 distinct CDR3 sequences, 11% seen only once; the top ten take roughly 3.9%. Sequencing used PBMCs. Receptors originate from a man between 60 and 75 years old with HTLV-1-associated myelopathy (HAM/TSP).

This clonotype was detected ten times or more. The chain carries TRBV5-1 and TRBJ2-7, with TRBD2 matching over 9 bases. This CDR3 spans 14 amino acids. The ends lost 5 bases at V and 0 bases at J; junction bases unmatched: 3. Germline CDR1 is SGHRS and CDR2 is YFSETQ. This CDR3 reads CASRASGASYEQYF. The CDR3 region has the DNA TGCGCCAGCAGGGCTAGCGGGGCCTCCTACGAGCAGTACTTC.

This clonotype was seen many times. The CDR3 nucleotides are TGTGCCAGCAGTTTCAGGGGTAGGATCGGGGAGCTGTTTTTT. It yields the protein CASSFRGRIGELFF. The chain has TRBV27 and TRBJ2-2, with a weak D call TRBD1 (6 bases). The CDR3 extends over 14 amino acids. Germline CDR1 reads MNHEY; CDR2 reads SMNVEV (reference sequence). V dropped 3 bases and J dropped 7 bases, with 12 bases sitting between them.

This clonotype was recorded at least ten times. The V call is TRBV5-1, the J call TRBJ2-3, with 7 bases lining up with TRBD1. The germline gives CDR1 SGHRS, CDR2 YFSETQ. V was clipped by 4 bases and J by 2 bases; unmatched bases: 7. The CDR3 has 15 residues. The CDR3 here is CASSRDRRNTDTQYF. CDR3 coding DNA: TGCGCCAGCAGCCGGGACAGAAGGAACACAGATACGCAGTATTTT.